The rows below give T cell receptor beta chains drawn from one sample of a study of blood T cell repertoires in COVID-19. Profiling relied on immunoSEQ multiplex PCR, and the TCRdb table lists in-frame clones only, not all of them. The sample consists of almost 250,000 clones, about 87% of them appearing once. The source material was PBMCs or T cells enriched from blood (not recorded which). The receptors derive from a woman aged 50 to 60 who had recovered from COVID-19. Each CDR3 is given with its conserved first and last residue. Each record gives: clone size, V gene, J gene, CDR3 length, D gene, CDR3 DNA, CDR3 protein. The D gene is left open where the match is weak. The size field is filled for only some rows; it gives once, few, many or a size class.

>once|TRBV20-1|TRBJ2-7|13|NA
TGCAGTGCTAGTAGAACGGGGTACTACGAGCAGTACTTC
CSASRTGYYEQYF
>once|TRBV30|TRBJ1-1|13|NA
TGTGCCTGGAGTAGTGCGAGATGGACTGAAGCTTTCTTT
CAWSSARWTEAFF
>NA|TRBV27|TRBJ1-1|15|TRBD1
TGTGCCAGCAGTTCACTTACAGGGGGCGACACTGAAGCTTTCTTT
CASSSLTGGDTEAFF
>NA|TRBV10-3|TRBJ2-5|13|TRBD1
TGTGCCATCAGTTCCGGGACAGAAGAGACCCAGTACTTC
CAISSGTEETQYF
>NA|TRBV19|TRBJ2-7|12|NA
TGTGCCAGTAGCCTGGGGGCAGGCGAGCAGTACTTC
CASSLGAGEQYF
>NA|TRBV27|TRBJ2-3|18|TRBD2
TGTGCCAGCAGTTTTGGGCTGGGGTACGCGGGAGGTACAGATACGCAGTATTTT
CASSFGLGYAGGTDTQYF
>NA|TRBV6-4|TRBJ2-1|13|TRBD2
TGTGCCAGCAGTGGTAACGGGAGGACGCAGCAGTTCTTC
CASSGNGRTQQFF
>NA|TRBV28|TRBJ2-6|18|TRBD2
TGTGCCAGCAAAGGGACTAGCGGGAGGGCCTCTGGGGCCAACGTCCTGACTTTC
CASKGTSGRASGANVLTF
>NA|TRBV2|TRBJ2-7|14|TRBD2
TGTGCCAGCACCAGGACTAGCGGGACCCACGAGCAGTACTTC
CASTRTSGTHEQYF
>NA|TRBV7-2|TRBJ2-1|14|NA
TGTGCCAGCAGCAACCGGGACTGGGACAATGAGCAGTTCTTC
CASSNRDWDNEQFF
>NA|TRBV2|TRBJ1-1|16|TRBD1
TGTGCCAGCAGTAGGGACAGGGTACGCATGAACACTGAAGCTTTCTTT
CASSRDRVRMNTEAFF
>NA|TRBV7-8|TRBJ1-2|14|NA
TGTGCCAGCAGCTTAAGGGACATCCTCGTAGGCTACACCTTC
CASSLRDILVGYTF
>NA|TRBV7-8|TRBJ2-7|15|NA
TGTGCCAGCAGCTTTGAGTGGAGACTGCACTACGAGCAGTACTTC
CASSFEWRLHYEQYF